The 28 T cell receptor beta chains presented below share a single source sample, sequenced in a study of blood T cell repertoires in COVID-19. Here immunoSEQ multiplex PCR was the method, and the copy in TCRdb shows in-frame clones only, minus some. The repertoire holds roughly 410,000 clones, with 70% to 90% as singletons. Input material: peripheral blood. These receptor sequences come from a woman aged 40 to 50 with COVID-19, enrolled during active disease.

The chain uses TRBV15 and TRBJ1-5; D is uncertain. Trimming left V 0 bases short and J 9 bases short, with 9 bases between. CDR1 and CDR2 from the germline V gene are LNHNV and YYDKDF (reference sequence). The CDR3 contains 13 residues. CDR3 bases: TGTGCCACCAGCAGAGATCTAGGCTCGCCCCAGCATTTT. Its protein product is CATSRDLGSPQHF.

This clone has a single count. V and J are TRBV28 and TRBJ2-7; D gene ambiguous. Trimming took 2 bases from V and 2 from J, leaving 7 bases between them. Germline values: CDR1 MDHEN, CDR2 SYDVKM. This CDR3 spans 13 amino acids. The CDR3 loop reads CASSLTDTYEQYF. Written as DNA, the CDR3 is TGTGCCAGCAGTTTAACTGATACCTACGAGCAGTACTTC.

The V gene is TRBV4-3, the J gene TRBJ1-2; 7 nucleotides line up with TRBD1. Germline assignment: CDR1 LGHNA and CDR2 YSLEER. The J segment lost 1 base and the V segment lost 2 bases, leaving 4 bases of the junction unmatched. This CDR3 contains 15 residues. The chain's CDR3 is CASSQKQGFNYGYTF. The DNA for the CDR3 is TGCGCCAGCAGCCAAAAACAGGGGTTTAACTATGGCTACACCTTC.

J is TRBJ1-1 and V is TRBV6-4, with 7 positions matching TRBD1. Germline CDR1 MRHNA, CDR2 SNTAGT. There are 15 residues in the CDR3. V gave up 4 bases and J gave up 5 bases; unmatched junction bases: 10. The CDR3 DNA sequence: TGTGCCAGCAGTGCCACCTTCGGGACAGATACTGAAGCTTTCTTT. Encoded protein: CASSATFGTDTEAFF.

The chain couples TRBV7-2 to TRBJ2-5; no clear D gene. The CDR3 is 15 residues long. Trimming took off 2 bases at V and 3 bases at J, with 13 bases between the two ends. The germline V gene has CDR1 SGHTA and CDR2 FQGNSA. CDR3 in DNA: TGTGCCAGCAGCTTAAGCCAGCGCTCCAAAGAGACCCAGTACTTC. Its protein is CASSLSQRSKETQYF.

This chain links TRBV2 with TRBJ2-1; 8 nucleotides agree with TRBD2. The junction had 8 bases not matched to a gene; V was cut back by 3 bases and J by 1 base. Germline CDR1 is SNHLY and CDR2 is FYNNEI. The CDR3 extends over 17 amino acids. CDR3 DNA sequence: TGTGCCAGCAGTGACATTACCGGGACTAGTTCCTACAATGAGCAGTTCTTC. Protein sequence: CASSDITGTSSYNEQFF.

The chain uses TRBV19 and TRBJ1-5; 8 bases line up with TRBD1. CDR3 length: 15 amino acids. Unmatched junction bases numbered 6, after V lost 5 bases and J lost 3 bases. Germline V gene data show CDR1 as LNHDA and CDR2 as SQIVND (reference sequence). In DNA, the CDR3 is TGTGCCAGTAGTGACAGGGGAGTGTACAATCAGCCCCAGCATTTT. Residues: CASSDRGVYNQPQHF. Variable domain in full (rest from reference TRBV19 and TRBJ1-5): DGGITQSPKYLFRKEGQNVTLSCEQNLNHDAMYWYRQDPGQGLRLIYYSQIVNDFQKGDIAEGYSVSREKKESFPLTVTSAQKNPTAFYLCASSDRGVYNQPQHFGDGTRLSIL.

This chain connects TRBV5-1 to TRBJ1-1, with D tentatively TRBD1 (5 bases). Germline-derived CDR1 and CDR2 are SGHRS and YFSETQ. The CDR3 runs to 13 residues. With 5 bases removed from V and 1 base from J, the gap between germline ends came to 9 bases. The CDR3 loop reads CASRGATNTEAFF. DNA for the CDR3: TGCGCCAGCAGAGGGGCGACGAACACTGAAGCTTTCTTT.

V is TRBV4-1 and J is TRBJ2-1, with D maybe TRBD2 (5 bases). V lost 7 bases, J lost 6 bases, and 19 bases lay in between. This CDR3 is 15 amino acids long. Per germline, CDR1 MGHRA and CDR2 YSYEKL. The CDR3 loop reads CASTSYGEYGNEQFF. The DNA for the CDR3 is TGCGCCAGCACCTCCTACGGGGAGTATGGCAATGAGCAGTTCTTC.

The chain joins TRBV30 to TRBJ1-2; tentative D call: TRBD1 (5 bases). The V gene's germline CDR1 is GTSNPN and CDR2 SVGIG (reference sequence). There are 15 residues in the CDR3. V dropped 1 base and J dropped 2 bases, with 14 bases sitting between them. In DNA, the CDR3 is TGTGCCTGGAGTGCCTCCCAGGGTCTCAACTATGGCTACACCTTC. Amino acids: CAWSASQGLNYGYTF. The entire variable domain, with the rest obtained from reference TRBV30 and TRBJ1-2, is as follows: SQTIHQWPATLVQPVGSPLSLECTVEGTSNPNLYWYRQAAGRGLQLLFYSVGIGQISSEVPQNLSASRPQDRQFILSSKKLLLSDSGFYLCAWSASQGLNYGYTFGSGTRLTVV.

The V call is TRBV5-1, the J call TRBJ1-1; 8 nucleotides agree with TRBD1. Germline CDR1 is SGHRS and CDR2 is YFSETQ. CDR3 length: 13 residues. V lost 8 bases, J lost 1 base, and 4 bases stayed unmatched. The CDR3 loop is CASGTGPNTEAFF. CDR3 nucleotide sequence: TGCGCCAGTGGGACAGGACCGAACACTGAAGCTTTCTTT.

The chain carries TRBV5-1 and TRBJ2-3; 8 nucleotides line up with TRBD1. V was pared by 5 bases and J by 5 bases, with 10 bases of the junction left unmatched. Germline lookup yields CDR1 SGHRS and CDR2 YFSETQ. The CDR3 sequence is 15 residues long. As DNA, the CDR3 is TGCGCCAGCAGGTCGGGACAGGTGGGTGTAGATACGCAGTATTTT. The encoded protein is CASRSGQVGVDTQYF.

J is TRBJ2-1 and V is TRBV18; 10 nucleotides agree with TRBD2. Trimming removed 1 base from V and 2 bases from J; junction bases left unmatched: 11. This CDR3 spans 19 amino acids. Germline CDR1 KGHSH, CDR2 LQKENI. For the CDR3, the DNA is TGTGCCAGCTCACCACGATCCCAGCGGGGGGGCGAGACCTACAATGAGCAGTTCTTC. Its protein is CASSPRSQRGGETYNEQFF.

The chain couples TRBV28 to TRBJ1-1; D is unresolved. This CDR3 region has 14 residues. Germline V gene data show CDR1 as MDHEN and CDR2 as SYDVKM. Trimming removed 3 bases at V and 5 bases at J, with 13 bases between. Here the CDR3 reads CASSLVVGVTEAFF. The CDR3 DNA follows: TGTGCCAGCAGTTTGGTCGTCGGGGTTACTGAAGCTTTCTTT.

CDR3 nucleotide sequence: TGTGCCAGCAGTCGCTCGCCAGGGGCTCGCTCCTACAATGAGCAGTTCTTC. Translated, it gives CASSRSPGARSYNEQFF. The V and J genes are TRBV6-6 and TRBJ2-1, with D possibly being TRBD1 (6 bases). Germline CDR1 and CDR2: MNHNY and SVGAGI (reference sequence). This CDR3 is 17 amino acids long. V lost 5 bases, J lost 0 bases, and 17 bases lay in between.

This sequence joins TRBV28 and TRBJ2-2, with 7 bases matching TRBD2. The CDR3 runs to 14 residues. Trimming removed 3 bases from V and 17 bases from J; junction bases left unmatched: 15. Germline lookup yields CDR1 MDHEN and CDR2 SYDVKM. CDR3 bases: TGTGCCAGCAGTTTTATGGGTGGGAGGGCCGAGTTATTTTTT. Translation: CASSFMGGRAELFF. The full variable domain, in which reference TRBV28 and TRBJ2-2 provide the parts outside the CDR3, is DVKVTQSSRYLVKRTGEKVFLECVQDMDHENMFWYRQDPGLGLRLIYFSYDVKMKEKGDIPEGYSVSREKKERFSLILESASTNQTSMYLCASSFMGGRAELFFGEGSRLTVL.

The chain joins TRBV28 to TRBJ1-4; TRBD1 matches 8 bases. The length of the CDR3 is 15 residues. With 10 bases clipped from V and 5 bases from J, the junction kept 12 bases outside the gene matches. Germline CDR1 and CDR2: MDHEN and SYDVKM. CDR3 protein: CATYPQGAVNEKLFF. CDR3 coding DNA: TGTGCCACCTATCCCCAGGGGGCAGTAAATGAAAAACTGTTTTTT.

About this clone itself: The sample holds other DNA sequences that translate to the same CDR3. V usage is TRBV19 and J usage is TRBJ1-1; 8 bases line up with TRBD1. CDR1 LNHDA and CDR2 SQIVND come from the germline V gene (reference sequence). There are 13 residues in the CDR3. Trimming cost V 3 bases and J 5 bases; bases outside gene matches: 2. DNA for the CDR3: TGTGCCAGTAGTATCGACAGGGGAACTGAAGCTTTCTTT. Its translation is CASSIDRGTEAFF.

This clone was detected once. The genes are TRBV11-2 and TRBJ2-6; no clear D. The CDR3 is made up of 16 amino acids. CDR1 and CDR2 (germline): SGHAT, FQNNGV. V was trimmed by 2 bases and J by 0 bases, leaving 8 bases between them. The CDR3 here is CASSLLQNSGANVLTF. For the CDR3, the DNA is TGTGCCAGCAGCTTACTACAGAACTCTGGGGCCAACGTCCTGACTTTC.

This chain connects TRBV5-1 to TRBJ2-1; 10 positions agree with TRBD1. CDR3 length equals 14 residues. Germline assignment: CDR1 SGHRS and CDR2 YFSETQ. Losses at the gene ends were 2 bases for V and 6 bases for J; bases not matched to a gene: 2. In DNA form, the CDR3 reads TGCGCCAGCAGCTTTGGGACAGGGGTCAATGAGCAGTTCTTC. Its protein is CASSFGTGVNEQFF.

The CDR3 sequence is CASIRTTGWSSGNTIYF. CDR3 nucleotide sequence: TGTGCCAGTATAAGAACGACAGGTTGGAGCTCTGGAAACACCATATATTTT. The chain joins TRBV19 to TRBJ1-3; maybe TRBD1 (6 bases). CDR3 size: 17 residues. Germline V gene data show CDR1 as LNHDA and CDR2 as SQIVND (reference sequence). V was trimmed by 7 bases and J by 0 bases, leaving 19 bases between them.

This clone was recorded once. The chain has TRBV2 and TRBJ1-4, with a tentative D call TRBD1 (5 bases). The CDR3 is 15 amino acids. In germline, CDR1 is SNHLY, CDR2 FYNNEI. V was cut by 3 bases and J by 3 bases, with 11 bases left in between. The CDR3 region has the DNA TGTGCCAGCAGTGACCCAGGGTCAGCTAATGAAAAACTGTTTTTT. The encoded protein is CASSDPGSANEKLFF.

The chain is built from TRBV18 and TRBJ1-6; 7 positions match TRBD1. The V segment lost 4 bases and the J segment 9 bases; nucleotides outside the gene matches: 6. This CDR3 spans 14 amino acids. Germline lookup yields CDR1 KGHSH and CDR2 LQKENI. The chain's CDR3 is CASSLKTGVSPLHF. In nucleotides, the CDR3 is TGTGCCAGCTCACTTAAAACAGGGGTTTCACCCCTCCACTTT.

The rearrangement uses TRBV9 and TRBJ2-7, with no clear D. The germline CDR1 and CDR2 sequences are SGDLS and YYNGEE. CDR3 length: 15 residues. V shed 0 bases and J shed 3 bases, with 13 bases lying between them. CDR3 amino acids: CASSVGAVQNYEQYF. CDR3 DNA sequence: TGTGCCAGCAGCGTAGGGGCAGTCCAAAACTACGAGCAGTACTTC. The complete variable domain, with remaining parts taken from reference TRBV9 and TRBJ2-7, reads DSGVTQTPKHLITATGQRVTLRCSPRSGDLSVYWYQQSLDQGLQFLIQYYNGEERAKGNILERFSAQQFPDLHSELNLSSLELGDSALYFCASSVGAVQNYEQYFGPGTRLTVT.

V gene TRBV27 combines with J gene TRBJ2-1; 14 nucleotides line up with TRBD2. The CDR3 spans 14 residues. J gave up 15 bases and V 7 bases, and 11 bases lay outside the gene matches. Germline CDR1 MNHEY, CDR2 SMNVEV (reference sequence). In nucleotides, the CDR3 is TGTGCCAGCAACCCCGGACTAGCGGGGGGCCTCCCGTTCTTC. This encodes CASNPGLAGGLPFF.

The genes are TRBV5-1 and TRBJ2-3, with 8 positions matching TRBD1. The germline V gene has CDR1 SGHRS and CDR2 YFSETQ. With 5 bases clipped from V and 1 base from J, the junction kept 9 bases outside the gene matches. This CDR3 spans 16 amino acids. The CDR3, as DNA: TGCGCCAGCAGGCGGGAACCGGGACAGGGCACAGATACGCAGTATTTT. Protein sequence: CASRREPGQGTDTQYF.

The chain joins TRBV2 to TRBJ1-1, with a weak D call TRBD1 (6 bases). Trimming cost V 0 bases and J 6 bases, with 20 bases left between them. CDR1 SNHLY and CDR2 FYNNEI come from the germline V gene. This CDR3 comprises 17 residues. This chain's CDR3 is CASSEALRAGSGAEAFF. CDR3 DNA: TGTGCCAGCAGTGAAGCGCTTCGGGCAGGCTCAGGGGCTGAAGCTTTCTTT. The complete variable domain, with remaining parts taken from reference TRBV2 and TRBJ1-1, reads EPEVTQTPSHQVTQMGQEVILRCVPISNHLYFYWYRQILGQKVEFLVSFYNNEISEKSEIFDDQFSVERPDGSNFTLKIRSTKLEDSAMYFCASSEALRAGSGAEAFFGQGTRLTVV.

In its sample, this clone was seen a few times. V is TRBV19 and J is TRBJ1-1; no firm D call. Germline assignment: CDR1 LNHDA and CDR2 SQIVND (reference sequence). The CDR3 is 15 residues long. The V and J ends lost 3 bases and 3 bases respectively, with 14 bases between them. CDR3 coding DNA: TGTGCCAGTAGTATCGATCCACAGATGTACACTGAAGCTTTCTTT. Protein: CASSIDPQMYTEAFF.